Below are 9 T cell receptor beta chains sequenced from a single sample in a study of shared clonotypes between healthy human individuals. Sequencing used immunoSEQ multiplex PCR; TCRdb keeps in-frame clones, though not all of them. The table records some 240,000 clones, over 50% of them present only once. Sequencing used memory CD4+ T cells sorted from blood. Subset defined: CD45RA-negative fraction. Receptors were obtained from a man between 25 and 39 years old in good health.

This clone was counted between two and nine times. The rearrangement uses TRBV11-2 and TRBJ2-5; D call uncertain. The CDR3 contains 13 residues. CDR1 is SGHAT, CDR2 FQNNGV, per germline. V lost 5 bases to trimming and J lost 4 bases, with 11 bases between them. CDR3 sequence: CASSPLATETQYF. The CDR3, as DNA: TGTGCCAGCAGCCCATTAGCTACAGAGACCCAGTACTTC.

A few counts support this clone. The gene calls are TRBV6-4 and TRBJ1-5; 8 nucleotides match TRBD1. The trim removed 2 bases at V and 6 bases at J, leaving 3 bases unmatched. CDR3 length equals 14 residues. Germline V gives CDR1 MRHNA, CDR2 SNTAGT. The CDR3 DNA reads TGTGCCAGCAGTGACGGGACAGGCCGTCAGCCCCAGCATTTT. It is translated as CASSDGTGRQPQHF.

As to this clone: This clone may be a read error of a much larger clone one base away. The same CDR3 arises from other DNA sequences in this sample as well. CDR3 nucleotides: TGTGCCAGCAGCCCACTAGCGGGAAACACAGATACGCAGTATTTT. Residues: CASSPLAGNTDTQYF. The V and J genes are TRBV7-9 and TRBJ2-3, with 10 positions matching TRBD2. Germline CDR1 SEHNR, CDR2 FQNEAQ (reference sequence). After removal of 5 bases from V and 2 bases from J, the junction contained 4 bases not matched to a gene. This CDR3 has 15 amino acids.

This rearrangement joins TRBV27 to TRBJ2-1; TRBD1 is a possible D gene (5 bases). The CDR3 covers 15 residues. The germline V gene encodes CDR1 MNHEY and CDR2 SMNVEV (reference sequence). Trimming pared 4 bases from V and 3 bases from J, leaving 13 bases between. CDR3: CASSSWVGLYNEQFF. CDR3 nucleotide sequence: TGTGCCAGCAGTTCATGGGTGGGGCTCTACAATGAGCAGTTCTTC.

The chain recombines TRBV6-1 with TRBJ2-7; 9 nucleotides align to TRBD1. V lost 7 bases and J lost 2; bases outside the gene matches: 9. There are 15 residues in the CDR3. Germline values: CDR1 MNHNS, CDR2 SASEGT. Written as DNA, the CDR3 is TGTGCCAGCACCCCAGGGACAGGGAAGACCTACGAGCAGTACTTC. Translated, it gives CASTPGTGKTYEQYF.

Only a few counts were recorded for this clone. The V gene is TRBV20-1, the J gene TRBJ1-4; TRBD1 might be the D (5 bases). CDR1 is DFQATT, CDR2 SNEGSKA, per germline (reference sequence). V was trimmed by 4 bases and J by 11 bases, leaving 11 bases between them. The CDR3 covers 11 residues. The CDR3 protein is CSANQGTKLFF. CDR3 bases: TGCAGTGCTAATCAGGGAACGAAACTGTTTTTT.

V and J are TRBV7-9 and TRBJ2-7; D call uncertain. Germline assignment: CDR1 SEHNR and CDR2 FQNEAQ (reference sequence). The length of the CDR3 is 14 residues. The V end lost 1 base, the J end lost 6 bases, and 13 bases lay between the germline ends. CDR3 nucleotides: TGTGCCAGCAGCTTAGACGGGTTGGTTCGCGAGCAGTACTTC. This translates into CASSLDGLVREQYF.

This CDR3 reads CASSFEWTGGYEKLFF. DNA for the CDR3: TGTGCCAGCAGCTTTGAGTGGACAGGCGGATATGAAAAACTGTTTTTT. This sequence joins TRBV7-9 and TRBJ1-4; 7 bases are shared with TRBD1. The junction had 10 bases not matched to a gene; V was cut back by 3 bases and J by 6 bases. The CDR3 consists of 16 residues. The germline V gene has CDR1 SEHNR and CDR2 FQNEAQ (reference sequence).

This clone was observed a single time. V usage is TRBV6-1 and J usage is TRBJ2-7; 8 bases agree with TRBD2. Losses at the gene ends were 6 bases for V and 7 bases for J; bases not matched to a gene: 2. Germline assignment: CDR1 MNHNS and CDR2 SASEGT. CDR3 length equals 11 residues. The CDR3 DNA reads TGTGCCAGCAGCCTAGCGGGTGAGCAGTACTTC. Translating gives CASSLAGEQYF.